One sample yielded the 3 T cell receptor beta chains listed below, sequenced in a study of graft-versus-host responses after intestinal transplantation. Repertoires were generated with immunoSEQ multiplex PCR, while TCRdb's copy carries only in-frame clones and drops some. The data contain tens of thousands of clones, roughly 80% of them singletons. Their cognate antigens are unknown. Specimen: unstimulated CD8+ T cells sorted from spleen or lymph node cells, collected before intestinal transplant. All receptors come from a human donor who received an intestinal transplant.

The CDR3 DNA sequence: TGTGCCAGCAGTTTTCCCCTTGCAGATACGCAGTATTTT. As protein: CASSFPLADTQYF. This chain links TRBV27 with TRBJ2-3; D unresolved. CDR3 length: 13 residues. The germline V gene has CDR1 MNHEY and CDR2 SMNVEV (reference sequence). Trimming took off 3 bases at V and 4 bases at J, with 8 bases between the two ends.

The rearrangement uses TRBV5-1 and TRBJ2-2, with TRBD2 identical over 16 bases. There are 18 residues in the CDR3. Germline loops: CDR1 SGHRS, CDR2 YFSETQ. The V segment lost 4 bases and the J segment 4 bases; nucleotides outside the gene matches: 7. CDR3 residues: CASSPGTSGRAFTGELFF. The CDR3 bases are TGCGCCAGCAGCCCCGGGACTAGCGGGAGGGCCTTCACCGGGGAGCTGTTTTTT.

V and J are TRBV5-1 and TRBJ1-1; D uncertain. Germline CDR1 SGHRS, CDR2 YFSETQ. The CDR3 consists of 14 residues. V was cut by 4 bases and J by 0 bases, with 10 bases left in between. CDR3 loop: CASSPVLLNTEAFF. In DNA, the CDR3 is TGCGCCAGCAGCCCTGTTCTCTTGAACACTGAAGCTTTCTTT. The variable domain in full, completed from reference TRBV5-1 and TRBJ1-1, reads KAGVTQTPRYLIKTRGQQVTLSCSPISGHRSVSWYQQTPGQGLQFLFEYFSETQRNKGNFPGRFSGRQFSNSRSEMNVSTLELGDSALYLCASSPVLLNTEAFFGQGTRLTVV.